This T cell receptor beta chain was recorded in a study of blood T cell repertoires in COVID-19. Germline V CDR1 and CDR2: MDHEN, SYDVKM. The V end lost 8 bases, the J end lost 1 base, and 14 bases lay between the germline ends. CDR3 size: 14 residues. Assay used: immunoSEQ multiplex PCR; TCRdb lists only in-frame clones, some missing. The sample consists of approximately 220,000 clones, roughly four fifths of them appearing once. The study drew participants aged roughly 18 to 95 years from approximately 25 US areas. Those designated as exposed participants met a COVID-19 case within 2 weeks before study entry.

The TCR was taken from a woman in her forties who had been exposed to COVID-19. Sequencing input: PBMCs or T cells enriched from blood (not recorded which). The chain employs TRBV28 and TRBJ1-2; no clear D gene. CDR3 bases: TGTGCCAGCTCTTGGGTAGCTATTAACTATGGCTACACCTTC. This codes for CASSWVAINYGYTF.